This T cell receptor beta chain was retrieved from a study of spatial heterogeneity in lung cancer. Overall study context: Alpha-chain sequences were consistently detected less often than beta-chain sequences. The study, taken as a whole, reports: At tumor resection, ubiquitous expanded TCRs were detected in blood more often than later.

Time point meaning: sample taken at primary tumor resection. No cells were sorted before sequencing. The whole RNA sequenced was extracted from tumor, nontumor lung or frozen PBMC. This clonotype was seen ten or more times. Its antigen is currently unknown. Because the library targeted alpha chains, this beta chain is an off-target read whose size means little. The CDR3 contains 15 residues. In germline, CDR1 is LNHDA, CDR2 SQIVND (reference sequence). Unmatched junction bases numbered 7, after V lost 0 bases and J lost 9 bases. TCRdb reanalysed the 5' RACE reads using MiXCR and keeps one entry per CDR3 protein. Of about 7,900 distinct CDR3 sequences listed, 3.5% to 5% are singletons.

V gene TRBV19 combines with J gene TRBJ2-1, with 8 bases that match TRBD2. The TCR was taken from a male donor with early-stage non-small cell lung cancer. The sample consisted of PBMCs, taken at surgery. In DNA, the CDR3 is TGTGCCAGTAGTATAGACGGGGGGGCGATAGTTGAGCAGTTCTTC. This codes for CASSIDGGAIVEQFF.